The clone carrying this TCR beta chain was seen only a few times. Using its own MiXCR run on the RT-PCR reads, TCRdb lists one record per CDR3 protein. The sample contains about 570,000 distinct CDR3 sequences, over 9% of which appear only once. This sample was taken from a study of response to subunit inactivated influenza vaccine. V lost 0 bases and J lost 7; bases outside the gene matches: 8. The germline V gene has CDR1 MNHEY and CDR2 SVGAGI. The CDR3 has 15 residues. This same sample was also part of a study on T cells expressing NK-cell markers. This second study says: UMI-tagged 5'RACE template switching yielded the TCR beta cDNA.

This TCR was sampled from a man aged 50 or older who received an inactivated influenza vaccine. V gene TRBV6-5 combines with J gene TRBJ1-2; 7 nucleotides align to TRBD1. Sequences were derived from PBMCs from blood, sampled on the day of vaccination. In DNA, the CDR3 is TGTGCCAGCAGTTACTCAGGGGGCGCTCAAGGTGGCTACACCTTC. Translation: CASSYSGGAQGGYTF.